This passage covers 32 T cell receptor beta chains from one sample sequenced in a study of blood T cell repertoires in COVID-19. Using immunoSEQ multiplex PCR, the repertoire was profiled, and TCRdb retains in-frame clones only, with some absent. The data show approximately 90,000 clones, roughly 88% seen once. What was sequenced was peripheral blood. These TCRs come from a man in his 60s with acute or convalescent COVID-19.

The CDR3 coding sequence is TGTGCCAGCAGCTTAGGGGCAGGAAAAGCTAACTATGGCTACACCTTC. Translating gives CASSLGAGKANYGYTF. The chain employs TRBV7-9 and TRBJ1-2; D gene ambiguous. The V gene lost 1 base and the J gene lost 0 bases, with 12 bases spanning the gap. CDR1 is SEHNR, CDR2 FQNEAQ, per germline (reference sequence). This CDR3 has 16 residues.

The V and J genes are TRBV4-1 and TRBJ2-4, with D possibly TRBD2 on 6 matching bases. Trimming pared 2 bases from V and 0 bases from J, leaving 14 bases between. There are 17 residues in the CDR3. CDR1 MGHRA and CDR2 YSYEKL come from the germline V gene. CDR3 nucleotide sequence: TGCGCCAGCAGCCAACCGACTAGGGGCGTAGCCAAAAACATTCAGTACTTC. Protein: CASSQPTRGVAKNIQYF.

CDR3 DNA sequence: TGTGCCAGCAGGCCAACCCTAGCGGGATACTACAATGAGCAGTTCTTC. Its protein is CASRPTLAGYYNEQFF. The chain employs TRBV7-8 and TRBJ2-1; 9 bases match TRBD2. The CDR3 has 16 residues. Germline lookup yields CDR1 SGHVS and CDR2 FQNEAQ. The J segment lost 3 bases and the V segment lost 6 bases, leaving 9 bases of the junction unmatched.

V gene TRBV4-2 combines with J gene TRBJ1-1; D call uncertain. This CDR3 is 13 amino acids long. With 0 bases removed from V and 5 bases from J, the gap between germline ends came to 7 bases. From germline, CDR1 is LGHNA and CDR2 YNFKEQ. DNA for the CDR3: TGTGCCAGCAGCCAAGATTATTCTACTGAAGCTTTCTTT. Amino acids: CASSQDYSTEAFF.

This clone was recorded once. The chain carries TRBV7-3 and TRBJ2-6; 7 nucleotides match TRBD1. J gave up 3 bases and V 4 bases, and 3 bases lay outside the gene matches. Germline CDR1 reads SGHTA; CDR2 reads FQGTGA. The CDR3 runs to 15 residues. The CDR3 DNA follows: TGTGCCAGCAGCTCACAGGGGCTTGGGGCCAACGTCCTGACTTTC. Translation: CASSSQGLGANVLTF.

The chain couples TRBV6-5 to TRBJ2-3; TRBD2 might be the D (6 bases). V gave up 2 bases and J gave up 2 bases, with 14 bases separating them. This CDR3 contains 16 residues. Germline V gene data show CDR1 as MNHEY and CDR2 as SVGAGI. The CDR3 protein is CASSYVWAGNTDTQYF. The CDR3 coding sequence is TGTGCCAGCAGTTACGTCTGGGCGGGGAACACAGATACGCAGTATTTT.

CDR3 coding DNA: TGTGCCAGCAGCATTGGGGGGATTGATGAGCAGTTCTTC. Protein product: CASSIGGIDEQFF. The chain couples TRBV7-9 to TRBJ2-1; the D gene is possibly TRBD2 (6 bases). Germline assignment: CDR1 SEHNR and CDR2 FQNEAQ (reference sequence). Trimming shortened V by 5 bases and J by 8 bases, and 13 bases separated the two germline ends. The CDR3 contains 13 residues.

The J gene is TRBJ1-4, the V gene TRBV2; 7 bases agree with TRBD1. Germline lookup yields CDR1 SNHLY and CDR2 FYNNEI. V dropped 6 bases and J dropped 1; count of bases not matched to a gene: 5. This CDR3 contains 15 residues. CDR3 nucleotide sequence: TGTGCCAGCAGACCCTACAGGGGAACTAATGAAAAACTGTTTTTT. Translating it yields CASRPYRGTNEKLFF.

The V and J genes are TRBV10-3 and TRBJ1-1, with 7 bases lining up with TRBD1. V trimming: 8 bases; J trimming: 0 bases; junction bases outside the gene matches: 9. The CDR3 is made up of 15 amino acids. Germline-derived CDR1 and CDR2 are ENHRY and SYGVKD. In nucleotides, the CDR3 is TGTGCCATCCAGGGGGATGGGAACATGAACACTGAAGCTTTCTTT. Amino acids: CAIQGDGNMNTEAFF.

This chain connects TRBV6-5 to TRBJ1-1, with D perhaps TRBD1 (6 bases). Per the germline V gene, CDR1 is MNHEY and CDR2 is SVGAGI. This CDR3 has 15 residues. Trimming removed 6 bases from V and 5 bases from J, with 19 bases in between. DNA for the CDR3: TGTGCCAGCAGCCCAGGGGAGGGGAGGAGGACTGAAGCTTTCTTT. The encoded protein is CASSPGEGRRTEAFF.

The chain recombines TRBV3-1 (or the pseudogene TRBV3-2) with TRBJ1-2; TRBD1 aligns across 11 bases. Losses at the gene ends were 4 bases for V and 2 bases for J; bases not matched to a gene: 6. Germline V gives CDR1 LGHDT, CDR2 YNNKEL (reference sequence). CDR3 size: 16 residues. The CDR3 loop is CASSPSRDRGNYGYTF. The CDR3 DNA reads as TGTGCCAGCAGCCCGTCACGGGACAGGGGGAACTATGGCTACACCTTC.

The CDR3 reads CSVEAPGVGGSPLHF. In nucleotides, the CDR3 is TGCAGCGTTGAGGCCCCGGGCGTTGGGGGGTCACCCCTCCACTTT. This chain connects TRBV29-1 to TRBJ1-6; TRBD1 might be the D (5 bases). Trimming cost V 3 bases and J 10 bases, with 19 bases left between them. The CDR3 is 15 amino acids. The germline gives CDR1 SQVTM, CDR2 ANQGSEA.

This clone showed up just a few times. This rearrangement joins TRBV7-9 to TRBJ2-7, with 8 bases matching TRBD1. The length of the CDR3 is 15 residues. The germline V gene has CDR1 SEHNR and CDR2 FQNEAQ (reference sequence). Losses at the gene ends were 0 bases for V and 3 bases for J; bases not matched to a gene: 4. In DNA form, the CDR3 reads TGTGCCAGCAGCTTAGCGGGGACAGGCGTCTACGAGCAGTACTTC. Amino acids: CASSLAGTGVYEQYF.

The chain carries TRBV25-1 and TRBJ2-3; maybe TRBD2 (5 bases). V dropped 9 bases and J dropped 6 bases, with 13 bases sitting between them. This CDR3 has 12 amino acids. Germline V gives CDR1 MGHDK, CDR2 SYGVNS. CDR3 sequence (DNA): TGTGCCAGTGCTAGCAGCTCGGATACGCAGTATTTT. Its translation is CASASSSDTQYF. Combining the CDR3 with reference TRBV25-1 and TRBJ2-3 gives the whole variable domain EADIYQTPRYLVIGTGKKITLECSQTMGHDKMYWYQQDPGMELHLIHYSYGVNSTEKGDLSSESTVSRIRTEHFPLTLESARPSHTSQYLCASASSSDTQYFGPGTRLTVL.

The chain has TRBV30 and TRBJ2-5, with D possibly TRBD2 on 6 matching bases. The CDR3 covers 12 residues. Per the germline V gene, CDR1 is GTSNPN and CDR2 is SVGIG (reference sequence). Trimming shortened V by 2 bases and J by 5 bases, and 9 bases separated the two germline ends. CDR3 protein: CAWSRGGETQYF. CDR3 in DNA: TGTGCCTGGAGTCGAGGAGGGGAGACCCAGTACTTC.

DNA of the CDR3: TGTGCCGGCCATTCACTAGCTAACTATGGCTACACCTTC. Translation: CAGHSLANYGYTF. The chain employs TRBV2 and TRBJ1-2; D gene uncertain. This CDR3 spans 13 amino acids. V gave up 11 bases and J gave up 0 bases, with 13 bases separating them. CDR1 SNHLY and CDR2 FYNNEI come from the germline V gene.

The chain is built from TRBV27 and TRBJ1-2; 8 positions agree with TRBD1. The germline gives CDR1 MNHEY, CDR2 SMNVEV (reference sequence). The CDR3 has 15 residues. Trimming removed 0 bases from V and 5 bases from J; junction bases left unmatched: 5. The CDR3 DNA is TGTGCCAGCAGTTTATCGGGGACAGGCCAATATGGCTACACCTTC. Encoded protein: CASSLSGTGQYGYTF.

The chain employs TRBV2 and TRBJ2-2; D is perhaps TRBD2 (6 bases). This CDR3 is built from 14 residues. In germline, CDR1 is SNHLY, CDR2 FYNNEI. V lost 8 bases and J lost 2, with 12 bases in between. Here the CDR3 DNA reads TGTGCCAGCCGACGGACTATTAACACCGGGGAGCTGTTTTTT. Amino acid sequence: CASRRTINTGELFF.

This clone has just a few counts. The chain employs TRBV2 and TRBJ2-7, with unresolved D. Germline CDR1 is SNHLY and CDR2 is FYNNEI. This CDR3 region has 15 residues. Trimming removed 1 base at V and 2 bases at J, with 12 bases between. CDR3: CASSEEPGFTYEQYF. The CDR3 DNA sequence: TGTGCCAGCAGTGAAGAACCCGGGTTTACCTACGAGCAGTACTTC.

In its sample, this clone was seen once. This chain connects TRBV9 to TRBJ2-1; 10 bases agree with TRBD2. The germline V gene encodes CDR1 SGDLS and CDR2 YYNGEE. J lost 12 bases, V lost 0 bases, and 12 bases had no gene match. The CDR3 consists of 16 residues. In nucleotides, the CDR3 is TGTGCCAGCAGCGTAGTGGCTAGCGGGGGTCGGTGGATGCAGTTCTTC. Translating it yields CASSVVASGGRWMQFF.

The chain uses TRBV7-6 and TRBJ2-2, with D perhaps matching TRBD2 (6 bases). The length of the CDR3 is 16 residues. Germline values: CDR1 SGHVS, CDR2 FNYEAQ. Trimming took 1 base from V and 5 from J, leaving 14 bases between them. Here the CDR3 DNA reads TGTGCCAGCAGCTTAGATGGGCTCGCGGGGACCGGGGAGCTGTTTTTT. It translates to CASSLDGLAGTGELFF.

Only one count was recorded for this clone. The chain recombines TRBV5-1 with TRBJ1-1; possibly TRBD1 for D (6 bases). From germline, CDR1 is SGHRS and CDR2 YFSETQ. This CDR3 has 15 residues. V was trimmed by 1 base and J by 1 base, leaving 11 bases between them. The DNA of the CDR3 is TGCGCCAGCAGCTTGTACCCAGGGGAGAACACTGAAGCTTTCTTT. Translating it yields CASSLYPGENTEAFF.

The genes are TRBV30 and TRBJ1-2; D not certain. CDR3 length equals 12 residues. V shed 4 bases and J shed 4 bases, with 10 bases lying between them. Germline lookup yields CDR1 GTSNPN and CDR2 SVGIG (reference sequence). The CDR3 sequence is CAWNPGSYGYTF. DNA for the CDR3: TGTGCCTGGAACCCGGGAAGCTATGGCTACACCTTC.

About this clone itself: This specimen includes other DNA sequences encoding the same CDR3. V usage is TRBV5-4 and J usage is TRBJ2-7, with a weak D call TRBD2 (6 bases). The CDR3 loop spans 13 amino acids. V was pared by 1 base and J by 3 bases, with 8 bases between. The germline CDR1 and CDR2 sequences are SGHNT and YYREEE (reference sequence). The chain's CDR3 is CASSLRGSYEQYF. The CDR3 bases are TGTGCCAGCAGCTTGCGGGGGAGCTACGAGCAGTACTTC.

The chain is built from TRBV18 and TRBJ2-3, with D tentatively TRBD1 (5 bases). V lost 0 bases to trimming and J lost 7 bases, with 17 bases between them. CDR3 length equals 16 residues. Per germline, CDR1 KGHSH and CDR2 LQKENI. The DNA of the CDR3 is TGTGCCAGCTCACCACCGGAAGGTTTGACAGTAAATACGCAGTATTTT. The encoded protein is CASSPPEGLTVNTQYF.

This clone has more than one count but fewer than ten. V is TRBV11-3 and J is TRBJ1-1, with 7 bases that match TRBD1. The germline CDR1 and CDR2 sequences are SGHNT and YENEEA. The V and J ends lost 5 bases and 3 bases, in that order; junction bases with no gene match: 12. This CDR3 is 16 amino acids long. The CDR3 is CASSHPPDREYTEAFF. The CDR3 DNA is TGTGCCAGCAGCCACCCACCAGACAGGGAATACACTGAAGCTTTCTTT.

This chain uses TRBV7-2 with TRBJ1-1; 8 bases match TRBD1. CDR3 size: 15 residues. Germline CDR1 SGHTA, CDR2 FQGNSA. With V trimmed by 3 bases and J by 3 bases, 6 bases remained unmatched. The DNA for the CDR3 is TGTGCCAGCAGCTTGGCAGGGGGCGTTTACACTGAAGCTTTCTTT. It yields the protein CASSLAGGVYTEAFF.

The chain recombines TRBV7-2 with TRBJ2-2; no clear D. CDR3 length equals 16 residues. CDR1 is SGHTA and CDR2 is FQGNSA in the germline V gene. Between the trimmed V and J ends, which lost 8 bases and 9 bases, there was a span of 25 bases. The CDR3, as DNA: TGTGCCAGCCCCCCCCCGGGTCAAACGCTGCGCCGGGAGCTGTTTTTT. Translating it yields CASPPPGQTLRRELFF.

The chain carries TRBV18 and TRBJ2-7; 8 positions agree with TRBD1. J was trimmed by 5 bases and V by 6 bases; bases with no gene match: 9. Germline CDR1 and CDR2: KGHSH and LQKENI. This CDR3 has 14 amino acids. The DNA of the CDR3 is TGTGCCAGCTCCCCTCGACAGGGGTATCACGAGCAGTACTTC. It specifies CASSPRQGYHEQYF.

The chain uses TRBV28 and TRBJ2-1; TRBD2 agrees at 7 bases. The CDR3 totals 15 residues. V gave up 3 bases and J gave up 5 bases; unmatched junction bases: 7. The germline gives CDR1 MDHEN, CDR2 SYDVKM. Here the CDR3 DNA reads TGTGCCAGCAGTTTGGGGGGGGGATGGAACAATGAGCAGTTCTTC. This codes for CASSLGGGWNNEQFF.

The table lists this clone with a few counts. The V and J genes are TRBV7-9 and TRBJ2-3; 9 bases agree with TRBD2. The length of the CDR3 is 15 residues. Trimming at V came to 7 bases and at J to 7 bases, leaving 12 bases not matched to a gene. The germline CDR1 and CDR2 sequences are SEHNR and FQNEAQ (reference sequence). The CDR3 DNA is TGTGCCAGCACCGCCCCGGGGCTAGCGGGGCATACGCAGTATTTT. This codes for CASTAPGLAGHTQYF.

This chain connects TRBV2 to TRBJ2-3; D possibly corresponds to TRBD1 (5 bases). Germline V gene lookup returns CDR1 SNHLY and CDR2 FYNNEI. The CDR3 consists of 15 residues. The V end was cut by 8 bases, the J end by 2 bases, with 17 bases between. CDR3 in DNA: TGTGCCAGCCGACAGACCATATCCTACACAGATACGCAGTATTTT. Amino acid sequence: CASRQTISYTDTQYF. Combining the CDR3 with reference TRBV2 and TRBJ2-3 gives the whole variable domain EPEVTQTPSHQVTQMGQEVILRCVPISNHLYFYWYRQILGQKVEFLVSFYNNEISEKSEIFDDQFSVERPDGSNFTLKIRSTKLEDSAMYFCASRQTISYTDTQYFGPGTRLTVL.